This TCR beta chain was found in a study of blood T cells in healthy people across ages (dated by TCRdb to 2013 to 2016). In terms of the full investigation: In model experiments, roughly one uniquely barcoded TCR beta cDNA molecule per two T cells was captured by template switching. To track age-related changes in TCR beta repertoire diversity, the study relied on deep sequencing normalized with unique cDNA molecular identifiers. The donors were split into four age groups: young (average about 16 years), middle-aged (about 40), aged (approximately 59) and long-lived (over 80). To avoid experimental bias, donors of different ages were distributed randomly across sequencing lanes. The study analyzed two additional independent replicas of 1 million unique cDNA reads from the same blood draw for two donors, one aged 18 to 29 and one aged 80 or older.

General findings and caveats noted by the study authors: There was a strong correlation between observed TCR beta diversity and the percentage of naive T cells measured by flow cytometry. Estimates of total diversity based on one million sequenced T cells were regarded as lower bounds and as underestimates. Since profiling was done on bulk unsorted PBMCs, naive and antigen-experienced compartments could not be conclusively compared. Observed TCR beta diversity per million T cells fell roughly linearly with age, and a significant reduction was already apparent by age roughly 40. Donor CMV infection status was unknown, potentially confounding age-related changes in expanded clonotypes. Compared with the aged group, the long-lived group had more naive CD4+ T cells, fewer expanded clones and increased TCR diversity, a pattern suggesting age selection.

Between the V and J ends, shortened by 3 bases and 7 bases respectively, the junction contains 19 bases. The cysteine opens and the phenylalanine closes a CDR3 of 15 amino acids. The retained sequence is limited to the CDR3, 45 bases, with the frame set at the first base. For CDR1 and CDR2, the germline V gene lists SGHRS and YFSETQ. The roughly 37 donors, aged roughly 6 to 90 years, were systemically healthy Caucasian individuals from Russia. Each donor gave around 9.8 milliliters of peripheral blood, collected into EDTA-treated Vacutainer tubes. PBMCs were isolated by Ficoll-Paque density-gradient centrifugation, with at least 6 million obtained per sample. Total RNA, at least 6 micrograms per sample, was extracted from PBMCs with Trizol reagent. For every donor, flow cytometry on a PBMC aliquot measured the percentage of naive CD45RAhigh/CD27high T cells. Library preparation used 5' RACE. The run used an Illumina HiSeq 2500. A second PCR of about 7 to 12 cycles was performed with a sample-barcoded 5' primer and a J-beta primer mix. A template-switch 5' adaptor carrying 12 random nucleotides introduced a unique molecular identifier onto each TCR beta cDNA molecule. At least 3 million CDR3-containing paired-end reads were obtained from each sample. All of the RNA was converted into first-strand cDNA using the Mint cDNA synthesis kit, with a TRBC-specific oligonucleotide serving as the primer. All cDNA was treated with uracil-DNA glycosylase and then went through a first 18-cycle PCR with the universal primers M1SS and BC2_uni_R. The authors' analysis ran thus. For normalization, 1 million high-quality reads were randomly selected from each sample, with every read carrying a distinct molecular identifier. Instead of being binned into consensus sequences, reads with shared molecular identifiers were discarded. MiTCR, run with a Q25 quality threshold and the strictest error-elimination algorithm, handled CDR3 identification, clonotype clustering and error correction. Lower-bound total TCR beta diversity was estimated with a nonparametric unseen species model using Euler transformation. TCRdb reworked the public reads: Q25 trimming with fastp, MiXCR clone assembly, productive beta chains retained. Every distinct CDR3 protein forms one entry, paired with its most common genes and DNA. In this record, the V and J calls reflect TCRdb's handling and not the investigators' own analysis. Across this sample there are about 1.5 million distinct CDR3 sequences, with approximately 38% seen only once. Together, the top ten hold 7% to 9% of the sample.

This clonotype was counted between two and nine times. Its antigen has not been determined. One base away there is no much larger clone; base qualities are not given. This clonotype originated in a woman in her late teens or twenties in good health. Rearrangement joined TRBV5-1 to TRBJ1-2; the best D guess is TRBD1, with 5 bases matching. Specimen: blood. The CDR3 amino acid sequence is: CASSSGVGAAPGYTF. The sequenced DNA: TGCGCCAGCAGCTCGGGTGTCGGGGCAGCCCCTGGCTACACCTTC.